The entry below gives a single T cell receptor beta chain sequence along with its context. The antigen is not known. This specimen comes from a study of cytomegalovirus exposure and HLA in healthy donors. V lost 1 base and J lost 5; bases outside the gene matches: 3. Germline assignment: CDR1 LGHNA and CDR2 YNFKEQ. This CDR3 has 14 amino acids. Researchers ran the PCR with 60 Vbeta and 13 Jbeta primers. Methods used by the authors: Later, roughly 77 million unique TCR beta chains were counted in an analysis, and approximately 10 million of them were shared. TCRdb's copy holds only in-frame clones and misses some; the assay was immunoSEQ multiplex PCR. The V and J calls and the clone size are those of that table, but D and trimming were determined from the DNA. The sample table sets out some 70,000 clones. Study findings and constraints: As confirmed in vitro, a few CMV-associated chains were specific for CMV antigens.

The chain recombines TRBV4-2 with TRBJ2-5; TRBD2 agrees at 8 bases. Sequencing used PBMCs. The receptor's source is a man aged 35 to 55 in good health and CMV-seronegative. In DNA form, the CDR3 reads TGTGCCAGCAGCCAAGGGGCTAGCGGGGAGACCCAGTACTTC. Encoded protein: CASSQGASGETQYF.